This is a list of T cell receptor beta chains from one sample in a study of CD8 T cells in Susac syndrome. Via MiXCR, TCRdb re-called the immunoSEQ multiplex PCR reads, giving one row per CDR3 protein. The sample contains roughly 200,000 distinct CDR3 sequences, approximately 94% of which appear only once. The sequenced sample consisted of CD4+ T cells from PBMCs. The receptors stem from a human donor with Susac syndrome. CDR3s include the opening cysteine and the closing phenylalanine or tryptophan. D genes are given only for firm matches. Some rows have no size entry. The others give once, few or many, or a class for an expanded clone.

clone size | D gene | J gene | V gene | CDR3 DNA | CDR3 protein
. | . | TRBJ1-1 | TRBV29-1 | TGCAGCGTGGTTCGAGGGAACACTGAAGCTTTCTTT | CSVVRGNTEAFF
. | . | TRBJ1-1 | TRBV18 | TGTGCCAGCTCACCAGAGAACACTGAAGCTTTCTTT | CASSPENTEAFF
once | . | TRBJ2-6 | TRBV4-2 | TGTGCCAGCAGACTTGACGTGGCAGGGGCCAACGTCCTGACTTTC | CASRLDVAGANVLTF
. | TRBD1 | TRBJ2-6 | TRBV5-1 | TGCGCCAGCAGCTTGGGACAGGGGAGCTCTGGGGCCAACGTCCTGACTTTC | CASSLGQGSSGANVLTF
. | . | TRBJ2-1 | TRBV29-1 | TGCAGCGTTTCCGGGACGGGGCAGTTCTTC | CSVSGTGQFF
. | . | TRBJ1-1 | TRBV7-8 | TGTGCCAGCAGCTTTTCAGGGGAAACTGAAGCTTTCTTT | CASSFSGETEAFF
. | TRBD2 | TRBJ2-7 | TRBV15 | TGTGCCACCAGCAGCCCGGGAGGAACCACCTACGAGCAGTACTTC | CATSSPGGTTYEQYF
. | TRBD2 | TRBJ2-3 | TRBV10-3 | TGTGCCATCAGCGGCACTAGCGGGGGGGCCAGCACAGATACGCAGTATTTT | CAISGTSGGASTDTQYF
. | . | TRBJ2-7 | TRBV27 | TGTGCCAGCAGTTCTTCACGGGTCACCTACGAGCAGTACTTC | CASSSSRVTYEQYF
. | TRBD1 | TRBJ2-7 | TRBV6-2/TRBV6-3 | TGTGCCAGCAGCCGACCCGGGACAGGGAGCTACGAGCAGTACTTC | CASSRPGTGSYEQYF
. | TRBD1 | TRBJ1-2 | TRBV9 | TGTGCCAGCAGCGCGATACAGGGGAACTATGGCTACACCTTC | CASSAIQGNYGYTF
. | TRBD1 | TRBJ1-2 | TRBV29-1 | TGCAGCGTCGCCGCGACAGGGGATAACTATGGCTACACCTTC | CSVAATGDNYGYTF
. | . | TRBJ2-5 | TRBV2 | TGTGCCAGCAGGACTCATCCTGGAGCGCTTCAAGAGACCCAGTACTTC | CASRTHPGALQETQYF
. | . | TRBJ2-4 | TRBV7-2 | TGTGCCAGCAGCTTAAGTATCTCGCGGGGCGTCTCCCTTAAAGGGATTCAGTACTTC | CASSLSISRGVSLKGIQYF
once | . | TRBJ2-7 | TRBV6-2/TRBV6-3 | TGTGCCAGCAGGAGAAATCTCTACGAGCAGTACTTC | CASRRNLYEQYF
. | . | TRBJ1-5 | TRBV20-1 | TGCAGTGCTAGAGATGTCCAGGGGCGGGAGCCCCAGCATTTT | CSARDVQGREPQHF
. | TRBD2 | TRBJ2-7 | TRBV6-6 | TGTGCCAGCAGCAGCGGGACTAGAACCTCTTACTACGAGCAGTACTTC | CASSSGTRTSYYEQYF
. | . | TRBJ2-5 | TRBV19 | TGTGCCACCACTAGTATAGAGCGGGACAACCAAGAGACCCAGTACTTC | CATTSIERDNQETQYF
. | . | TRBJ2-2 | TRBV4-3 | TGCGCCAGCAGCCAAGATCCGGGGGGCTCCGGGGAGCTGTTTTTT | CASSQDPGGSGELFF
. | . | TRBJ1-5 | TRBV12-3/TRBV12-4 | TGTGCCAGCACTCCTTTTCTACAGCCCCAGCATTTT | CASTPFLQPQHF
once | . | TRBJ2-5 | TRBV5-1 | TGCGCCAGCAGCTTGTGGCTCGGGGACCAAGAGACCCAGTACTTC | CASSLWLGDQETQYF
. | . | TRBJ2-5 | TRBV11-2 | TGTGCCAGCAGCTTAGTGGGCAGGGTTGAAGAGACCCAGTACTTC | CASSLVGRVEETQYF
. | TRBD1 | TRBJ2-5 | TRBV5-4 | TGTGCCAGCAGCTTATGGGAAACAGGGGAAGAGACCCAGTACTTC | CASSLWETGEETQYF
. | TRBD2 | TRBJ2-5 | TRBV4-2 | TGTGCCAGCAGCCAGGGGACTAGCGGGGGGGAGACCCAGTACTTC | CASSQGTSGGETQYF
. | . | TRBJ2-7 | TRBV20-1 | TGCAGTGCGCCAGGGGTAGCCCGAAGCTCCTACGAGCAGTACTTC | CSAPGVARSSYEQYF
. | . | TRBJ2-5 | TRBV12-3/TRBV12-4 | TGTGCCAGCAGTCCGAGTAGGGTTTTGGAGACCCAGTACTTC | CASSPSRVLETQYF
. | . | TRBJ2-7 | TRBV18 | TGTGCCAGCTCCCGTTCTGGGGCTTACGAGCAGTACTTC | CASSRSGAYEQYF
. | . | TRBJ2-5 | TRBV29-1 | TGCAGCGTGTGCGGTCAGAACCAAGAGACCCAGTACTTC | CSVCGQNQETQYF
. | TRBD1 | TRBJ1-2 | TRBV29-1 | TGCAGCGTGGGAAGACAGGGAGGGGGCTACACCTTC | CSVGRQGGGYTF
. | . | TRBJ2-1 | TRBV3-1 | TGTGCCAGCAGCCAAGCTTTCCCGGGTCGAGGAAATGAGCAGTTCTTC | CASSQAFPGRGNEQFF
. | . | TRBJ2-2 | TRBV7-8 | TGTGCCAGCAGCTTAGTCCCAGGGTCGATCACCGGGGAGCTGTTTTTT | CASSLVPGSITGELFF
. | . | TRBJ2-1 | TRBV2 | TGTGCCAGCAGGGATACAGGGGGGGCGCAGTTCTTC | CASRDTGGAQFF
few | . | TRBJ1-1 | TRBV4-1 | TGCGCCAGTATGAGGTCAGGTAACACTGAAGCTTTCTTT | CASMRSGNTEAFF
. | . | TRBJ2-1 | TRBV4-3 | TGCGCCAGCAGCCAAAGTCCTAGGGGGGGGGCTCTCAATGAGCAGTTCTTC | CASSQSPRGGALNEQFF
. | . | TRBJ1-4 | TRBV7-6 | TGTGCCAGCAGCACACCGACAGACTATAATGAAAAACTGTTTTTT | CASSTPTDYNEKLFF
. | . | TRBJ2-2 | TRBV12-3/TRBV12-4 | TGTGCCAGCAGTTTAGGGGGCACGACGGTCGAGCTGTTTTTT | CASSLGGTTVELFF
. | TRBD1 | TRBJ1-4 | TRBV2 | TGTGCCAGCAGACATCCGGGACAGATTAATGAAAAACTGTTTTTT | CASRHPGQINEKLFF
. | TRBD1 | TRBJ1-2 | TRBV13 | TGTGCCAGCAGTTCGGACAGGGGGCGTCGTTCCCATAACTATGGCTACACCTTC | CASSSDRGRRSHNYGYTF
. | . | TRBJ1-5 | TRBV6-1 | TGTGCCAGCAGTGAAGCGAGGTCTCAGCCCCAGCATTTT | CASSEARSQPQHF
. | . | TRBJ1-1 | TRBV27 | TGTGCCAGCAGTTTAAATTCGGACACTGAAGCTTTCTTT | CASSLNSDTEAFF
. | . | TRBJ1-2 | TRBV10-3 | TGTGCCATCAGTGATGGCCCCCTAAGGAGTGGCTACACCTTC | CAISDGPLRSGYTF
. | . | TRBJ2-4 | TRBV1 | TGCACCAGCAGCCAAGAGAGGACCGAGGGAAACATTCAGTACTTC | CTSSQERTEGNIQYF
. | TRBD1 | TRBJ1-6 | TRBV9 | TGTGCCAGCAGCGTAAATGTTACAGGGGGTAATTCACCCCTCCACTTT | CASSVNVTGGNSPLHF
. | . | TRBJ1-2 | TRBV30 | TGTGCCTGGAGTGTGGCAGGGCGCGGCTACACCTTC | CAWSVAGRGYTF
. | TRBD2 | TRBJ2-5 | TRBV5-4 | TGTGCCAGCAGCTTGGGAACCGGACTAGCGGGGGCACATCGGGCCCAGTACTTC | CASSLGTGLAGAHRAQYF
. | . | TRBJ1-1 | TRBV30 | TGTGCCTGGAGTGTACGCGAGGGATCGGAAGCTTTCTTT | CAWSVREGSEAFF
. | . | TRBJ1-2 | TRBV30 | TGTGCCTGGAAACAGGACAACTATGGCTACACCTTC | CAWKQDNYGYTF
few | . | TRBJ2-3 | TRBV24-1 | TGTGCCACCAGTGATTACAGCACAGATACGCAGTATTTT | CATSDYSTDTQYF
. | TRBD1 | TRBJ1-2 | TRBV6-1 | TGTGCCAGCAGGGACAGGGGGCTTCCCAAGGATGGCTACACCTTC | CASRDRGLPKDGYTF
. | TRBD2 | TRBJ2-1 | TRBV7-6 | TGTGCCAGCAGCTCCGCCTCTACCGGGGGGGCTCGCAATGAGCAGTTCTTC | CASSSASTGGARNEQFF
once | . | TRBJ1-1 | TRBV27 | TGTGCCAGCAGTTTGAGGGCTACAGGGCCAGAAGCTTTCTTT | CASSLRATGPEAFF
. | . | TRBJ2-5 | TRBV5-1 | TGCGCCAGCAGCGGTGGGACCCCGGGAGAGACCCAGTACTTC | CASSGGTPGETQYF
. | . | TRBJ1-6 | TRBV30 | TGTGCCTGGAGTCCCCCCGGCACTAGTTCACCCCTCCACTTT | CAWSPPGTSSPLHF
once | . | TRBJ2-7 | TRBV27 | TGTGCCAGCAGTTACAAACAACCTCCTAGTCCCCTCGGGGACGAGCAGTACTTC | CASSYKQPPSPLGDEQYF
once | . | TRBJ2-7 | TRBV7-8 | TGTGCCAGCAGCTTACCAGCCTACGAGCAGTACTTC | CASSLPAYEQYF
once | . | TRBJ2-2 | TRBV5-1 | TGCGCCAGCAGCTTGGTTCCTGAGAACACCGGGGAGCTGTTTTTT | CASSLVPENTGELFF
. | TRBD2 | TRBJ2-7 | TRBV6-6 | TGTGCCAGCAGTTACTTTGGGACTACCTTGGAGCAGTACTTC | CASSYFGTTLEQYF
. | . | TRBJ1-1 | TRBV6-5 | TGTGCCAGCACCCCCTCAGGAGCACAGAACACTGAAGCTTTCTTT | CASTPSGAQNTEAFF
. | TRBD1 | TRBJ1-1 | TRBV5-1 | TGCGCCAGCAGCTCCGAGACAGGGCGGACTGAAGCTTTCTTT | CASSSETGRTEAFF
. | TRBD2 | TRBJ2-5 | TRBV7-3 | TGTGCCAGCAGCTTAGGCCGGGGGGGCAGAGAGACCCAGTACTTC | CASSLGRGGRETQYF